One and the same sample provided the 26 T cell receptor beta chains below, sequenced in a study of blood T cells in healthy people across ages. Primed by a sample-barcoded 5' primer and a J-beta primer mix, a second PCR proceeded for about 6 to 12 cycles. TCRdb redid the calling of the 5' RACE reads with MiXCR, one entry per CDR3 protein. The sample carries some 320,000 distinct CDR3 sequences, roughly 27% recorded once. Sequencing was carried out using blood. The receptors here all came from a woman aged 70 to 79 in good health.

The chain combines TRBV20-1 with TRBJ2-5; D not resolved. The DNA end lines up better with TRBJ2-7; the J call may be wrong. Per germline, CDR1 DFQATT and CDR2 SNEGSKA (reference sequence). The CDR3 is 12 residues long. The CDR3 protein is CSARITPYEQYF. DNA for the CDR3: TGCAGTGCTCGAATAACCCCGTACGAGCAGTACTTC.

This clonotype occurred a few times. This rearrangement joins TRBV7-2 to TRBJ2-7; 9 nucleotides agree with TRBD2. J lost 5 bases, V lost 5 bases, and 10 bases had no gene match. This CDR3 contains 15 residues. Germline CDR1 and CDR2: SGHTA and FQGNSA. The CDR3 region has the DNA TGTGCCAGCAGCGTTACTAGCGGGCCCTTCAACGAGCAGTACTTC. It encodes CASSVTSGPFNEQYF.

This clonotype was observed a few times. J is TRBJ2-5 and V is TRBV7-8; unclear D gene. Matching the DNA end better, TRBJ2-7 makes the J call doubtful. From germline, CDR1 is SGHVS and CDR2 FQNEAQ. The CDR3 is made up of 11 amino acids. The CDR3 region has the DNA TGTGCCAGCAGGGTTTCGGACGAGCAGTACTTC. As protein: CASRVSDEQYF.

V usage is TRBV28 and J usage is TRBJ2-3; TRBD1 aligns across 11 bases. After removal of 8 bases from V and 2 bases from J, the junction contained 15 bases not matched to a gene. The CDR3 has 18 residues. Germline lookup yields CDR1 MDHEN and CDR2 SYDVKM. CDR3 sequence reads: CASLRTGGKVGYTDTQYF. In DNA form, the CDR3 reads TGTGCCAGCCTCCGGACAGGGGGCAAGGTCGGATACACAGATACGCAGTATTTT.

J is TRBJ1-2 and V is TRBV4-1; D is unresolved. In germline, CDR1 is MGHRA, CDR2 YSYEKL. The CDR3 runs 15 residues. Trimming took off 5 bases at V and 2 bases at J, with 15 bases between the two ends. As DNA, the CDR3 is TGCGCCAGCAGCAATCGAGCAGACTACAACTATGGCTACACCTTC. Translated, it gives CASSNRADYNYGYTF.

This clonotype was observed a few times. This rearrangement joins TRBV15 to TRBJ2-3, with D perhaps given as TRBD1 or TRBD2 (5 bases each). This CDR3 is 16 amino acids long. Germline assignment: CDR1 LNHNV and CDR2 YYDKDF (reference sequence). V lost 0 bases to trimming and J lost 2 bases, with 12 bases between them. The CDR3 bases are TGTGCCACCAGCAGAGATAGAGGGGATCTCACAGATACGCAGTATTTT. It is translated as CATSRDRGDLTDTQYF.

V is TRBV27 and J is TRBJ1-4, with D possibly matching TRBD1 (6 bases). The length of the CDR3 is 20 residues. Germline lookup yields CDR1 MNHEY and CDR2 SMNVEV (reference sequence). With 5 bases removed from V and 0 bases from J, the gap between germline ends came to 25 bases. DNA for the CDR3: TGTGCCAGCAGTCGCACGGGGGCTACGAAACGTTATGCAACTAATGAAAAACTGTTTTTT. It is translated as CASSRTGATKRYATNEKLFF.

This chain uses TRBV20-1 with TRBJ2-7; tentatively, D is TRBD2 (5 bases). There are 14 residues in the CDR3. Germline V CDR1 and CDR2: DFQATT, SNEGSKA (reference sequence). The V end lost 1 base, the J end lost 4 bases, and 14 bases lay between the germline ends. In DNA, the CDR3 is TGCAGTGCTAGAGGGCAGTCCCGGGGTTACGAGCAGTACTTC. Protein product: CSARGQSRGYEQYF.

The rearrangement links TRBV7-2 to TRBJ2-5; no firm D call. Matching the DNA end better, TRBJ2-1 makes the J call doubtful. The CDR3 sequence is 15 residues long. CDR1 and CDR2 (germline): SGHTA, FQGNSA. CDR3 DNA: TGTGCCAGCAGCCCCGGAACAGAGACAAACAATGAGCAGTTCTTC. This encodes CASSPGTETNNEQFF.

This clonotype was seen a few times. The chain's CDR3 is CASSTPGALWGYTF. The CDR3 DNA follows: TGTGCCAGCAGTACCCCCGGGGCCCTGTGGGGCTACACCTTC. The J gene is TRBJ1-2, the V gene TRBV12-3 or TRBV12-4, with a possible D match to TRBD1 (5 bases). The CDR3 spans 14 residues. Trimming left V 5 bases short and J 8 bases short, with 18 bases between.

The chain employs TRBV6-5 and TRBJ2-7; 10 positions agree with TRBD1. The J call may be mistaken, given a closer DNA end match to TRBJ2-1. Germline V CDR1 and CDR2: MNHEY, SVGAGI. The CDR3 length is 14 residues. CDR3 nucleotide sequence: TGTGCCAGCAGCACACGGACAGGGGGAATCGAGCAGTTCTTC. Protein sequence: CASSTRTGGIEQFF.

J is TRBJ2-7 and V is TRBV3-1; D not resolved. Trimming shortened V by 4 bases and J by 6 bases, and 10 bases separated the two germline ends. The CDR3 consists of 12 residues. From germline, CDR1 is LGHDT and CDR2 YNNKEL (reference sequence). This CDR3 reads CASSPGRGEQYF. The CDR3 nucleotides read TGTGCCAGCAGCCCTGGCCGAGGCGAGCAGTACTTC.

This clonotype occurred a few times. This chain uses TRBV15 with TRBJ2-7; 7 bases are shared with TRBD1. In germline, CDR1 is LNHNV, CDR2 YYDKDF (reference sequence). CDR3 size: 15 residues. The V and J ends lost 0 bases and 2 bases, in that order; junction bases with no gene match: 4. CDR3 protein: CATSRDWDSPYEQYF. Written as DNA, the CDR3 is TGTGCCACCAGCAGAGATTGGGACAGTCCCTACGAGCAGTACTTC.

The table lists this clonotype with a few counts. The J gene is TRBJ2-6, the V gene TRBV27; D may be TRBD2 (5 bases). V was shortened by 3 bases and J by 2 bases, with 11 bases between the two germline ends. CDR3 length: 16 amino acids. Germline V CDR1 and CDR2: MNHEY, SMNVEV (reference sequence). This CDR3 reads CASSFGLGAGANVLTF. The CDR3 DNA follows: TGTGCCAGCAGTTTTGGTCTGGGAGCTGGGGCCAACGTCCTGACTTTC.

V is TRBV20-1 and J is TRBJ2-7, with D possibly being TRBD1 (6 bases). In germline, CDR1 is DFQATT, CDR2 SNEGSKA (reference sequence). Trimming removed 3 bases at V and 3 bases at J, with 15 bases between. The CDR3 is 14 residues long. The CDR3 nucleotides are TGCAGTGCTAGGCCCGGGACACATTTCTACGAGCAGTACTTC. Amino acids: CSARPGTHFYEQYF.

This clonotype was picked up a small number of times. This chain connects TRBV27 to TRBJ2-2, with D unclear. The CDR3 contains 15 residues. Germline V lookup: CDR1 MNHEY, CDR2 SMNVEV (reference sequence). Trimming took off 6 bases at V and 0 bases at J, with 11 bases between the two ends. The CDR3 sequence is CASRGLNSNTGELFF. CDR3 bases: TGTGCCAGCAGGGGTCTCAATTCGAACACCGGGGAGCTGTTTTTT.

This clonotype has a handful of counts. The rearrangement links TRBV2 to TRBJ2-5; D remains unclear. Near its end, the DNA agrees better with TRBJ2-1, so the J call may be wrong. The CDR3 is 14 residues long. Germline-derived CDR1 and CDR2 are SNHLY and FYNNEI. This CDR3 is CASRRTARENEQFF. The CDR3 DNA follows: TGTGCCAGCAGGCGCACGGCAAGGGAAAATGAGCAGTTCTTC.

The table lists this clonotype with a few counts. This chain joins TRBV20-1 and TRBJ2-2; 8 nucleotides line up with TRBD2. V gave up 3 bases and J gave up 4 bases; unmatched junction bases: 10. This CDR3 is 16 amino acids long. Germline CDR1 reads DFQATT; CDR2 reads SNEGSKA (reference sequence). CDR3 coding DNA: TGCAGTGCTAGTGACCTTCGCGGGAGGTTCACCGGGGAGCTGTTTTTT. Translation: CSASDLRGRFTGELFF.

The V and J genes are TRBV12-3 or TRBV12-4 and TRBJ2-6; tentative D call: TRBD2 (5 bases). The length of the CDR3 is 19 residues. Trimming stripped 3 bases from V and 0 bases from J, with 18 bases between. The CDR3 DNA sequence: TGTGCCAGCAGTTTCGGGATGAGATCAGCCCGCTCTGGGGCCAACGTCCTGACTTTC. Amino acids: CASSFGMRSARSGANVLTF.

J is TRBJ1-2 and V is TRBV12-3 or TRBV12-4; tentative D call: TRBD1 (5 bases). The CDR3 length is 15 residues. Trimming stripped 2 bases from V and 6 bases from J, with 16 bases between. CDR3 sequence reads: CASSLLGREVDGYTF. The CDR3 region has the DNA TGTGCCAGCAGTTTATTGGGCAGGGAAGTAGATGGCTACACCTTC.

This clonotype came up many times. V gene TRBV20-1 combines with J gene TRBJ2-5; 8 bases are a match to TRBD2. The tail of the sequence fits TRBJ2-7 better, so the J call may be wrong. CDR1 DFQATT and CDR2 SNEGSKA come from the germline V gene (reference sequence). The CDR3 contains 14 residues. The CDR3 sequence is CSAALAGGIGEQYF. For the CDR3, the DNA is TGCAGTGCGGCCCTGGCGGGAGGTATTGGCGAGCAGTACTTC.

The chain joins TRBV12-3 or TRBV12-4 to TRBJ1-5; the D gene is possibly TRBD1 (6 bases). The CDR3 consists of 15 residues. V was trimmed by 1 base and J by 4 bases, leaving 11 bases between them. The CDR3 DNA sequence: TGTGCCAGCAGTTTAGGGACAGTCACGAATCAGCCCCAGCATTTT. Translated: CASSLGTVTNQPQHF.

The chain combines TRBV20-1 with TRBJ2-5; D possibly corresponds to TRBD2 (5 bases). The end of the DNA fits TRBJ2-1 better, so the J call may be wrong. The CDR3 extends over 14 amino acids. Germline CDR1 reads DFQATT; CDR2 reads SNEGSKA (reference sequence). The CDR3 loop reads CSARRSVEGNEQFF. Written as DNA, the CDR3 is TGCAGTGCTAGGAGATCGGTCGAGGGCAATGAGCAGTTCTTC.

This chain joins TRBV3-1 and TRBJ1-4; 7 nucleotides align to TRBD1. The CDR3 spans 13 residues. V lost 5 bases, J lost 10 bases, and 7 bases stayed unmatched. The germline V gene has CDR1 LGHDT and CDR2 YNNKEL (reference sequence). CDR3 DNA: TGTGCCAGCAGCATCCGACAGGGAGGAAAACTGTTTTTT. It codes for CASSIRQGGKLFF.

This clonotype was observed a handful of times. V and J are TRBV7-8 and TRBJ2-4; TRBD2 aligns across 10 bases. This CDR3 has 17 amino acids. CDR1 is SGHVS and CDR2 is FQNEAQ in the germline V gene. V dropped 2 bases and J dropped 8; count of bases not matched to a gene: 12. Here the CDR3 reads CASSLIGGSGRADIQYF. The DNA of the CDR3 is TGTGCCAGCAGCTTAATCGGTGGAAGCGGGAGGGCCGACATTCAGTACTTC. The full variable domain, rest sourced from reference TRBV7-8 and TRBJ2-4, is GAGVSQSPRYKVAKRGQDVALRCDPISGHVSLFWYQQALGQGPEFLTYFQNEAQLDKSGLPSDRFFAERPEGSVSTLKIQRTQQEDSAVYLCASSLIGGSGRADIQYFGAGTRLSVL.

This rearrangement joins TRBV12-3 or TRBV12-4 to TRBJ2-5, with 10 bases fitting TRBD2. CDR3 length equals 16 residues. V shed 0 bases, J shed 5 bases, and the junction held 6 bases outside the gene matches. In nucleotides, the CDR3 is TGTGCCAGCAGTTTAGCGCAGCGGGGGGGCCATGAGACCCAGTACTTC. Protein product: CASSLAQRGGHETQYF.